Listed below are T cell receptor beta chains from one sample, sequenced in a study of metastatic and nonmetastatic thyroid tumors. TCRdb called clones again from the PCR reads with MiXCR. The sample holds around 34,000 clones; about 20% are singletons and the top ten take less than 4%. Sequencing was performed on tumor tissue. The receptors come from a male donor with papillary thyroid cancer or a benign thyroid nodule (not recorded which). Some clones in this sample may be carry-over from other donors' samples. Each CDR3 is given with its conserved first and last residue. Fields, in order: V gene, J gene, clone size, D gene, CDR3 protein, CDR3 DNA. The D gene is left open where the match is weak. Expanded clones get a size class; other rows say once, few or many, or leave the size out.

v_gene: TRBV19
j_gene: TRBJ1-2
abundance: medium-sized
d_gene: .
CDR3aa: CASSIYGGDYGYTF
CDR3nt: TGTGCCAGTAGTATCTATGGGGGCGACTATGGCTACACCTTC

v_gene: TRBV5-6
j_gene: TRBJ1-3
abundance: many
d_gene: TRBD1
CDR3aa: CASSLQGPGNTIYF
CDR3nt: TGTGCCAGCAGCCTACAGGGGCCTGGAAACACCATATATTTT

v_gene: TRBV6-1
j_gene: TRBJ2-3
abundance: .
d_gene: TRBD2
CDR3aa: CASSETWLAGDTQYF
CDR3nt: TGTGCCAGCAGTGAAACGTGGCTAGCGGGAGATACGCAGTATTTT

v_gene: TRBV7-8
j_gene: TRBJ2-1
abundance: many
d_gene: .
CDR3aa: CASSLEGGLRPYNEQFF
CDR3nt: TGTGCCAGCAGCTTAGAAGGCGGGCTGAGGCCCTACAATGAGCAGTTCTTC

v_gene: TRBV6-1
j_gene: TRBJ2-1
abundance: medium-sized
d_gene: .
CDR3aa: CASTHRSLVANEQFF
CDR3nt: TGTGCCAGCACCCACCGATCACTAGTAGCCAATGAGCAGTTCTTC

v_gene: TRBV5-1
j_gene: TRBJ2-1
abundance: medium-sized
d_gene: .
CDR3aa: CASGPTMEPYNEQFF
CDR3nt: TGCGCCAGCGGACCGACCATGGAACCATACAATGAGCAGTTCTTC

v_gene: TRBV5-1
j_gene: TRBJ2-1
abundance: many
d_gene: .
CDR3aa: CASSLIPDQSYNEQFF
CDR3nt: TGCGCCAGCAGCTTGATCCCGGACCAGTCCTACAATGAGCAGTTCTTC

v_gene: TRBV2
j_gene: TRBJ2-3
abundance: many
d_gene: TRBD2
CDR3aa: CASSGLAGADTQYF
CDR3nt: TGTGCCAGCAGTGGACTAGCGGGAGCGGATACGCAGTATTTT

v_gene: TRBV2
j_gene: TRBJ2-1
abundance: medium-sized
d_gene: .
CDR3aa: CAREDSRMHNEQFF
CDR3nt: TGTGCCAGGGAGGACAGTCGGATGCACAATGAGCAGTTCTTC

v_gene: TRBV4-1
j_gene: TRBJ1-2
abundance: many
d_gene: .
CDR3aa: CASSRTGSYGYTF
CDR3nt: TGCGCCAGCAGCCGCACAGGGAGCTATGGCTACACCTTC

v_gene: TRBV7-2
j_gene: TRBJ2-1
abundance: many
d_gene: .
CDR3aa: CASSRDSYNEQFF
CDR3nt: TGTGCCAGCAGCCGTGACAGCTACAATGAGCAGTTCTTC

v_gene: TRBV4-1
j_gene: TRBJ2-3
abundance: .
d_gene: .
CDR3aa: CASSQGVPGDTQYF
CDR3nt: TGCGCCAGCAGCCAAGGGGTGCCCGGAGATACGCAGTATTTT

v_gene: TRBV7-8
j_gene: TRBJ1-1
abundance: medium-sized
d_gene: .
CDR3aa: CASSSYRVRDTEAFF
CDR3nt: TGTGCCAGCAGCTCTTATAGGGTCAGGGACACTGAAGCTTTCTTT

v_gene: TRBV2
j_gene: TRBJ1-3
abundance: once
d_gene: .
CDR3aa: CASSEAQAAGDSGNTIYF
CDR3nt: TGTGCCAGCAGTGAAGCGCAGGCAGCAGGCGACTCTGGAAACACCATATATTTT

v_gene: TRBV20-1
j_gene: TRBJ2-5
abundance: many
d_gene: .
CDR3aa: CSARDRVWGETQYF
CDR3nt: TGCAGTGCTAGAGATCGAGTGTGGGGTGAGACCCAGTACTTC

v_gene: TRBV7-9
j_gene: TRBJ2-3
abundance: many
d_gene: .
CDR3aa: CASSLEGRMDTQYF
CDR3nt: TGTGCCAGCAGCTTAGAGGGACGTATGGATACGCAGTATTTT

v_gene: TRBV2
j_gene: TRBJ1-1
abundance: .
d_gene: .
CDR3aa: CASSGSLGFLNTEAFF
CDR3nt: TGTGCCAGCAGTGGAAGTCTCGGTTTCCTGAACACTGAGGCTTTCTTT

v_gene: TRBV7-9
j_gene: TRBJ1-3
abundance: .
d_gene: TRBD1
CDR3aa: CASSAPGDRGLFHF
CDR3nt: TGTGCCAGCAGCGCACCGGGGGACAGGGGGCTCTTCCATTTT

v_gene: TRBV28
j_gene: TRBJ2-1
abundance: few
d_gene: .
CDR3aa: CASSLGGNEQFF
CDR3nt: TGTGCCAGCAGTTTAGGTGGTAATGAGCAGTTCTTC

v_gene: TRBV6-1
j_gene: TRBJ2-7
abundance: many
d_gene: .
CDR3aa: CASSGQSAYEQYF
CDR3nt: TGTGCCAGCAGCGGACAGTCAGCCTACGAGCAGTACTTC

v_gene: TRBV28
j_gene: TRBJ1-5
abundance: many
d_gene: .
CDR3aa: CASSLSPKFRNQPQHF
CDR3nt: TGTGCCAGCAGTCTGTCCCCTAAGTTTCGGAATCAGCCCCAGCATTTT

v_gene: TRBV20-1
j_gene: TRBJ2-7
abundance: many
d_gene: .
CDR3aa: CSARDLALSYEQYF
CDR3nt: TGCAGTGCTAGAGATCTAGCCCTCTCCTACGAGCAGTACTTC

v_gene: TRBV19
j_gene: TRBJ1-6
abundance: .
d_gene: TRBD1
CDR3aa: CASSTTGFNSPLHF
CDR3nt: TGTGCCAGTAGTACGACAGGGTTTAATTCACCCCTCCACTTT

v_gene: TRBV2
j_gene: TRBJ2-7
abundance: medium-sized
d_gene: TRBD2
CDR3aa: CASSESGNQRHEQYF
CDR3nt: TGTGCCAGCAGTGAGAGCGGGAATCAAAGACACGAGCAGTACTTC

v_gene: TRBV28
j_gene: TRBJ2-7
abundance: medium-sized
d_gene: .
CDR3aa: CASSVRGNEQYF
CDR3nt: TGTGCCAGCAGTGTTCGGGGAAACGAGCAGTACTTC

v_gene: TRBV20-1
j_gene: TRBJ1-6
abundance: .
d_gene: .
CDR3aa: CSASSGEESSPLHF
CDR3nt: TGCAGTGCGTCCTCGGGGGAGGAGTCCTCACCCCTCCACTTT

v_gene: TRBV28
j_gene: TRBJ1-2
abundance: few
d_gene: TRBD1
CDR3aa: CASSLLKGGGYGYTF
CDR3nt: TGTGCCAGCAGTTTACTTAAAGGGGGCGGCTATGGCTACACCTTC

v_gene: TRBV7-2
j_gene: TRBJ2-7
abundance: medium-sized
d_gene: .
CDR3aa: CASSSPVGEQYF
CDR3nt: TGTGCCAGCAGCTCGCCCGTAGGCGAGCAGTACTTC

v_gene: TRBV10-1
j_gene: TRBJ2-7
abundance: few
d_gene: TRBD2
CDR3aa: CASTLSPPFSGRYEQYF
CDR3nt: TGCGCCAGCACTCTATCCCCCCCATTTAGCGGGAGGTACGAGCAGTACTTC

v_gene: TRBV20-1
j_gene: TRBJ2-3
abundance: many
d_gene: .
CDR3aa: CSARAGVSTDTQYF
CDR3nt: TGCAGTGCTAGAGCGGGTGTGAGCACAGATACGCAGTATTTT

v_gene: TRBV6-2/TRBV6-3
j_gene: TRBJ2-7
abundance: .
d_gene: .
CDR3aa: CASSYPSRRPGGEQYF
CDR3nt: TGTGCCAGCAGTTACCCCTCGCGGAGGCCGGGTGGGGAGCAGTACTTC

v_gene: TRBV12-3/TRBV12-4
j_gene: TRBJ1-5
abundance: few
d_gene: TRBD1
CDR3aa: CASAGGLGQVNQPQHF
CDR3nt: TGTGCCAGCGCCGGCGGTCTCGGACAGGTAAATCAGCCCCAGCATTTT

v_gene: TRBV5-1
j_gene: TRBJ1-1
abundance: many
d_gene: .
CDR3aa: CASCDEAAPFRNTEAFF
CDR3nt: TGCGCCAGCTGCGACGAGGCAGCGCCCTTTAGGAACACTGAAGCTTTCTTT

v_gene: TRBV2
j_gene: TRBJ2-7
abundance: .
d_gene: .
CDR3aa: CASSRGDDHYF
CDR3nt: TGTGCCAGCAGTAGGGGAGACGATCATTACTTC

v_gene: TRBV7-2
j_gene: TRBJ1-1
abundance: many
d_gene: .
CDR3aa: CASSLVSEYGTEAFF
CDR3nt: TGTGCCAGCAGCTTAGTTTCGGAATACGGCACTGAAGCTTTCTTT

v_gene: TRBV4-2
j_gene: TRBJ2-6
abundance: .
d_gene: TRBD2
CDR3aa: CASSAKGLAELLSGANVLTF
CDR3nt: TGTGCCAGCAGCGCAAAGGGGCTAGCGGAGCTACTCTCTGGGGCCAACGTCCTGACTTTC

v_gene: TRBV7-8
j_gene: TRBJ2-1
abundance: many
d_gene: TRBD2
CDR3aa: CASSPGGPNEQFF
CDR3nt: TGTGCCAGCAGTCCGGGAGGGCCAAATGAGCAGTTCTTC

v_gene: TRBV28
j_gene: TRBJ1-6
abundance: few
d_gene: .
CDR3aa: CASKGNNSPLHF
CDR3nt: TGTGCCAGCAAGGGGAATAATTCACCCCTCCACTTT

v_gene: TRBV2
j_gene: TRBJ1-3
abundance: few
d_gene: .
CDR3aa: CASSALSSGNTIYF
CDR3nt: TGTGCCAGCAGTGCCTTAAGCTCTGGAAACACCATATATTTT

v_gene: TRBV9
j_gene: TRBJ1-6
abundance: .
d_gene: .
CDR3aa: CASSAEGRENSPLHF
CDR3nt: TGTGCCAGCAGCGCCGAGGGACGGGAAAATTCACCCCTCCACTTT

v_gene: TRBV5-8
j_gene: TRBJ1-1
abundance: many
d_gene: TRBD1
CDR3aa: CASSVQGEDTEAFF
CDR3nt: TGTGCCAGCAGCGTACAGGGGGAAGACACTGAAGCTTTCTTT

v_gene: TRBV3-1
j_gene: TRBJ2-3
abundance: many
d_gene: TRBD2
CDR3aa: CASSQPWASGSTDTQYF
CDR3nt: TGTGCCAGCAGCCAACCCTGGGCTAGCGGGAGCACAGATACGCAGTATTTT

v_gene: TRBV7-2
j_gene: TRBJ2-3
abundance: many
d_gene: TRBD2
CDR3aa: CASSLLAAPDTQYF
CDR3nt: TGTGCCAGCAGCTTACTAGCGGCCCCAGATACGCAGTATTTT

v_gene: TRBV5-1
j_gene: TRBJ1-1
abundance: many
d_gene: .
CDR3aa: CASSLYPQGHEAFF
CDR3nt: TGCGCCAGCAGCTTGTATCCCCAGGGGCATGAAGCTTTCTTT

v_gene: TRBV6-1
j_gene: TRBJ1-5
abundance: many
d_gene: TRBD1
CDR3aa: CASRTGGQPQHF
CDR3nt: TGTGCCAGCAGGACAGGGGGACAGCCCCAGCATTTT

v_gene: TRBV20-1
j_gene: TRBJ2-7
abundance: .
d_gene: TRBD1
CDR3aa: CSARDRVDRGLYEQYF
CDR3nt: TGCAGTGCTAGAGATAGGGTGGACAGGGGTCTTTACGAGCAGTACTTC

v_gene: TRBV7-2
j_gene: TRBJ2-3
abundance: .
d_gene: .
CDR3aa: CASSLGTRVEYF
CDR3nt: TGTGCCAGCAGCTTAGGGACCAGAGTCGAGTATTTT

v_gene: TRBV28
j_gene: TRBJ1-2
abundance: few
d_gene: .
CDR3aa: CASSPGLNYGYTF
CDR3nt: TGTGCCAGCAGTCCGGGACTGAACTATGGCTACACCTTC